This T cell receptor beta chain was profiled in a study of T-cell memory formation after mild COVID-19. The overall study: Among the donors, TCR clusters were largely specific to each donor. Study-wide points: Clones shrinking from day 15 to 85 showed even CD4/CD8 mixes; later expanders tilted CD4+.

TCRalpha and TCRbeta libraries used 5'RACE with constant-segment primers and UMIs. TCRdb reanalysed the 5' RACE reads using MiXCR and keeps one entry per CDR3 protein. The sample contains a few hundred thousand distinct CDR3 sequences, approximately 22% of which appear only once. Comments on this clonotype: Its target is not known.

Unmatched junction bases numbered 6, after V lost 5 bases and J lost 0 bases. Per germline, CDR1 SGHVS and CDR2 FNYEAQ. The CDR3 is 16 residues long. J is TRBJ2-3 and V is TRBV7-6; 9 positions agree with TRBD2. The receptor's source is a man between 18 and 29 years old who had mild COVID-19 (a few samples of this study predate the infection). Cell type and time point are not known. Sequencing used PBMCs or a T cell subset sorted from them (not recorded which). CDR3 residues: CASSPRLAESTDTQYF. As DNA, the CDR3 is TGTGCCAGCAGCCCCCGACTAGCGGAAAGCACAGATACGCAGTATTTT.